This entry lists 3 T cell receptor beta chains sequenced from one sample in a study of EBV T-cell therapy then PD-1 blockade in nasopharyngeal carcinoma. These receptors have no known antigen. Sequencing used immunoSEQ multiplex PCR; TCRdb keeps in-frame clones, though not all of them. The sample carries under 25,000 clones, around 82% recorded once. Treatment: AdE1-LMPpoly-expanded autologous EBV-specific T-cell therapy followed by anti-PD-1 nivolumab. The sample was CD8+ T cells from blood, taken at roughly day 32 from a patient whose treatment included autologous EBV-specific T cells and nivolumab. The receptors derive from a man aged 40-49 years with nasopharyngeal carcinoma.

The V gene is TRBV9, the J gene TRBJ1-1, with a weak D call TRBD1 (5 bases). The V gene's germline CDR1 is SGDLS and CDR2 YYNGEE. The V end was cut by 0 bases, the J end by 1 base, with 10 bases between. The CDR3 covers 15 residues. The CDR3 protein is CASSVVQGRNTEAFF. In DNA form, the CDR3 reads TGTGCCAGCAGCGTAGTGCAGGGCCGGAACACTGAAGCTTTCTTT.

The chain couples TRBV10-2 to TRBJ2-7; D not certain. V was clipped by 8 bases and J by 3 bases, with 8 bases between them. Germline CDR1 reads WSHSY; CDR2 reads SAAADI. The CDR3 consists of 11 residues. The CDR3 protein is CASLTDYEQYF. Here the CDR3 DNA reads TGCGCCAGCCTTACAGACTACGAGCAGTACTTC.

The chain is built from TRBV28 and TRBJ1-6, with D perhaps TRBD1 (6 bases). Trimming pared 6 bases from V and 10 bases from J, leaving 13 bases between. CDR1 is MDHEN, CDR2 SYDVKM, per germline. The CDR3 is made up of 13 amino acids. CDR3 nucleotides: TGTGCCAGCAGCCCCTGGAGGGGGTCACCCCTCCACTTT. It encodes CASSPWRGSPLHF.